This T cell receptor (beta chain) was found in a study of blood T cell repertoires in COVID-19. Study summary: The study drew acute and convalescent COVID-19 samples from the United States, Italy and Spain. PBMCs, B-cell-depleted T cells, or T cells provided the cDNA or gDNA that made up the material.

Source study methods: How many nucleated cells were present was estimated from reference gene primer amplification. Sequenced by immunoSEQ multiplex PCR; TCRdb stores in-frame clones only, minus some. That table supplies the V and J calls and clone size; D and trimming were determined from the DNA. The sample contains about 380,000 clones, roughly 77% of which appear only once. The CDR3 contains 13 residues. Germline V gene data show CDR1 as GTSNPN and CDR2 as SVGIG (reference sequence). The V and J ends lost 7 bases and 5 bases respectively, with 14 bases between them. Sample: peripheral blood. The clonotype was recovered from a human donor with acute or convalescent COVID-19. The donor label of this sample is uncertain. The chain recombines TRBV30 with TRBJ2-2, with a possible D match to TRBD1 (6 bases). The CDR3 protein is CALTGEGTGELFF. In nucleotides, the CDR3 is TGTGCCTTGACAGGCGAGGGGACCGGGGAGCTGTTTTTT.